One and the same sample provided the 29 T cell receptor beta chains below, sequenced in a study of blood T cell repertoires in COVID-19. Generated by immunoSEQ multiplex PCR, the TCRdb table keeps only in-frame clones and is missing some. Among fewer than 250,000 clones listed, about 91% were seen once. The source material was peripheral blood. The receptors derive from a man aged 30 to 39 with acute or convalescent COVID-19.

V and J are TRBV7-6 and TRBJ1-2, with 9 positions matching TRBD1. Germline values: CDR1 SGHVS, CDR2 FNYEAQ. The CDR3 contains 14 residues. Germline trimming cut 2 bases from V and 6 bases from J; bases unmatched to any gene: 4. CDR3 DNA sequence: TGTGCCAGCAGCTTATGGACAGGGGTTGATGGCTACACCTTC. It translates to CASSLWTGVDGYTF.

This chain connects TRBV2 to TRBJ2-3, with TRBD2 identical over 11 bases. The CDR3 is 14 amino acids. Germline assignment: CDR1 SNHLY and CDR2 FYNNEI. V shed 11 bases, J shed 0 bases, and the junction held 4 bases outside the gene matches. CDR3 amino acids: CAWGTSGSTDTQYF. The CDR3 coding sequence is TGTGCCTGGGGGACTAGCGGTAGCACAGATACGCAGTATTTT.

V and J are TRBV5-4 and TRBJ2-1, with TRBD2 identical over 10 bases. Germline assignment: CDR1 SGHNT and CDR2 YYREEE (reference sequence). This CDR3 region has 15 residues. The trim removed 3 bases at V and 5 bases at J, leaving 5 bases unmatched. The CDR3 DNA reads as TGTGCCAGCAGCTCAAAGCGGGGGGGCAACAATGAGCAGTTCTTC. Its translation: CASSSKRGGNNEQFF.

For the CDR3, the DNA is TGTGCCTGGAGTGTACCTGGGAGAAGTGATGAGCAGTACTTC. It encodes CAWSVPGRSDEQYF. The chain couples TRBV30 to TRBJ2-7; tentative D call: TRBD2 (5 bases). Germline-derived CDR1 and CDR2 are GTSNPN and SVGIG (reference sequence). Trimming shortened V by 0 bases and J by 7 bases, and 16 bases separated the two germline ends. The length of the CDR3 is 14 residues.

The chain combines TRBV27 with TRBJ2-7; 10 nucleotides line up with TRBD2. Germline V gives CDR1 MNHEY, CDR2 SMNVEV (reference sequence). Trimming took 5 bases from V and 4 from J; bases not matched to a gene: 8. CDR3 length: 15 amino acids. CDR3 in amino acids: CASSPLASGGYEQYF. CDR3 in DNA: TGTGCCAGCAGTCCCCTAGCTAGCGGGGGTTACGAGCAGTACTTC.

In its sample, this clone was seen a few times. V gene TRBV6-1 combines with J gene TRBJ1-2, with a tentative D call TRBD1 (6 bases). The CDR3 length is 14 residues. V lost 0 bases and J 7 bases, leaving 12 bases between the germline ends. Germline V gene sequence: CDR1 MNHNS, CDR2 SASEGT. CDR3 protein: CASSEATGWGGYTF. CDR3 nucleotide sequence: TGTGCCAGCAGTGAAGCCACAGGGTGGGGTGGCTACACCTTC.

The chain carries TRBV28 and TRBJ2-7; tentatively, D is TRBD2 (5 bases). CDR1 is MDHEN and CDR2 is SYDVKM in the germline V gene. Trimming shortened V by 5 bases and J by 8 bases, and 13 bases separated the two germline ends. The CDR3 is made up of 12 amino acids. CDR3 loop: CASSPGVEKQYF. In DNA, the CDR3 is TGTGCCAGCAGTCCCGGGGTGGAGAAGCAGTACTTC.

The CDR3 spells CATRLAGGGDEQFF. The DNA for the CDR3 is TGTGCCACCAGACTAGCGGGGGGTGGGGATGAGCAGTTCTTC. This chain joins TRBV24-1 and TRBJ2-1; 12 nucleotides align to TRBD2. CDR3 length: 14 residues. CDR1 is KGHDR and CDR2 is SFDVKD in the germline V gene. Unmatched junction bases numbered 5, after V lost 7 bases and J lost 8 bases.

The gene calls are TRBV2 and TRBJ1-2; D is perhaps TRBD1 (6 bases). Germline-derived CDR1 and CDR2 are SNHLY and FYNNEI. Trimming removed 3 bases from V and 1 base from J, with 9 bases in between. The CDR3 runs 14 residues. In DNA form, the CDR3 reads TGTGCCAGCAGTGAGGGGACATTTAACTATGGCTACACCTTC. As protein: CASSEGTFNYGYTF.

This chain joins TRBV7-6 and TRBJ2-5; weak D call: TRBD2 (5 bases). Germline V gives CDR1 SGHVS, CDR2 FNYEAQ. The CDR3 is made up of 15 amino acids. The V and J ends lost 5 bases and 2 bases respectively, with 15 bases between them. DNA of the CDR3: TGTGCCAGCAGCGCAACCCGGACTTCTCAAGAGACCCAGTACTTC. Its protein is CASSATRTSQETQYF.

J is TRBJ2-1 and V is TRBV3-1 (or the pseudogene TRBV3-2), with 13 bases lining up with TRBD2. The ends lost 5 bases at V and 5 bases at J; junction bases unmatched: 3. This CDR3 comprises 15 residues. Germline V lookup: CDR1 LGHDT, CDR2 YNNKEL (reference sequence). CDR3 nucleotide sequence: TGTGCCAGCAGCACCGGACTAGCGGGGGACAATGAGCAGTTCTTC. Protein: CASSTGLAGDNEQFF.

The rearrangement uses TRBV19 and TRBJ1-5; TRBD1 agrees at 8 bases. This CDR3 region has 16 residues. The germline V gene has CDR1 LNHDA and CDR2 SQIVND (reference sequence). V shed 5 bases, J shed 4 bases, and the junction held 10 bases outside the gene matches. The CDR3 loop is CASSWSRTGSNQPQHF. The CDR3, as DNA: TGTGCCAGTAGTTGGTCCCGGACAGGGTCGAATCAGCCCCAGCATTTT.

Comments on this clone: A read error may account for a junction end that differs from germline. This rearrangement joins TRBV27 to TRBJ1-6; TRBD1 matches at 10 bases. Germline V gene data show CDR1 as MNHEY and CDR2 as SMNVEV (reference sequence). This CDR3 is built from 16 residues. The DNA of the CDR3 is TGTGCCAGCAGTCCCACCCCGGGACAGGGGAATTCGCCCCTCCACTTT. This sequence encodes CASSPTPGQGNSPLHF.

CDR3 residues: CASTSTGPYYEQYF. In nucleotides, the CDR3 is TGTGCCAGCACCTCGACAGGGCCCTACTACGAGCAGTACTTC. This chain joins TRBV6-5 and TRBJ2-7; TRBD1 matches at 7 bases. The CDR3 has 14 residues. The trim removed 7 bases at V and 3 bases at J, leaving 9 bases unmatched. Germline V gives CDR1 MNHEY, CDR2 SVGAGI.

The chain recombines TRBV11-2 with TRBJ2-7, with D possibly matching TRBD2 (6 bases). CDR3 length: 15 amino acids. CDR1 is SGHAT and CDR2 is FQNNGV in the germline V gene. V was trimmed by 0 bases and J by 2 bases, leaving 11 bases between them. The CDR3 loop is CASSLEIGGAYEQYF. The CDR3 bases are TGTGCCAGCAGCTTAGAAATCGGCGGGGCCTACGAGCAGTACTTC.

Only one count was recorded for this clone. The V and J genes are TRBV7-9 and TRBJ1-2, with D unclear. The ends were cut back, 5 bases at V and 8 bases at J, with 27 bases in the middle. The CDR3 extends over 17 amino acids. Germline V gene sequence: CDR1 SEHNR, CDR2 FQNEAQ (reference sequence). The CDR3 coding sequence is TGTGCCAGCAGCCCGAAGGACGGATTTATGGGAGGGAGAGGCTACACCTTC. This gives the protein CASSPKDGFMGGRGYTF.

The chain joins TRBV6-2 or TRBV6-3 to TRBJ2-2, with 9 bases lining up with TRBD2. V was pared by 3 bases and J by 0 bases, with 5 bases of the junction left unmatched. The CDR3 contains 17 residues. The V gene's germline CDR1 is MNHEY and CDR2 SVGEGT. The CDR3 reads CASSYWASGTNTGELFF. CDR3 DNA: TGTGCCAGCAGTTATTGGGCTAGCGGGACGAACACCGGGGAGCTGTTTTTT.

This sequence joins TRBV27 and TRBJ1-1; TRBD1 matches 7 bases. CDR3 length: 15 amino acids. The germline gives CDR1 MNHEY, CDR2 SMNVEV (reference sequence). The ends lost 2 bases at V and 0 bases at J; junction bases unmatched: 3. As DNA, the CDR3 is TGTGCCAGCAGTTTAAAGGGACAGTTGAACACTGAAGCTTTCTTT. Translated: CASSLKGQLNTEAFF.

The rearrangement uses TRBV6-1 and TRBJ1-2; D gene uncertain. Trimming removed 2 bases at V and 2 bases at J, with 9 bases between. The CDR3 runs 14 residues. The germline CDR1 and CDR2 sequences are MNHNS and SASEGT. The CDR3 nucleotides read TGTGCCAGCAGTGAATATAACAGCAACTATGGCTACACCTTC. It translates to CASSEYNSNYGYTF.

The chain couples TRBV11-2 to TRBJ1-2; no clear D gene. CDR1 is SGHAT, CDR2 FQNNGV, per germline. V was trimmed by 1 base and J by 7 bases, leaving 16 bases between them. CDR3 length equals 15 residues. CDR3 sequence (DNA): TGTGCCAGCAGCTTAGTTTTCCGGGGAAACCTTGGCTACACCTTC. Amino acids: CASSLVFRGNLGYTF.

This rearrangement joins TRBV6-6 to TRBJ2-7, with D possibly being TRBD1 (5 bases). The CDR3 sequence is 14 residues long. The V end was cut by 0 bases, the J end by 3 bases, with 9 bases between. Germline V lookup: CDR1 MNHNY, CDR2 SVGAGI (reference sequence). The CDR3: CASSYSEQGYEQYF. CDR3 in DNA: TGTGCCAGCAGTTACTCGGAGCAGGGCTACGAGCAGTACTTC.

This chain connects TRBV7-3 to TRBJ2-1; TRBD1 matches 8 bases. This CDR3 has 12 amino acids. V gave up 7 bases and J gave up 9 bases; unmatched junction bases: 5. The germline V gene has CDR1 SGHTA and CDR2 FQGTGA. The CDR3 is CASNSGGSEQFF. The CDR3 region has the DNA TGTGCCAGCAACTCAGGGGGCAGTGAGCAGTTCTTC.

The rearrangement joins TRBV4-1 to TRBJ2-1; 12 bases agree with TRBD1. Germline V gives CDR1 MGHRA, CDR2 YSYEKL. The CDR3 consists of 15 residues. With V trimmed by 0 bases and J by 8 bases, 2 bases remained unmatched. The CDR3 DNA is TGCGCCAGCAGCCAAGAAGGGACAGGGGGCGATGAGCAGTTCTTC. It yields the protein CASSQEGTGGDEQFF.

The CDR3 sequence: CASSSPRLNTEAFF. The CDR3, as DNA: TGTGCCAGCAGCTCTCCCCGGTTGAACACTGAAGCTTTCTTT. The rearrangement uses TRBV11-2 and TRBJ1-1; D remains unclear. The CDR3 has 14 residues. V was cut by 4 bases and J by 0 bases, with 9 bases left in between. Germline values: CDR1 SGHAT, CDR2 FQNNGV. The complete variable domain, with remaining parts taken from reference TRBV11-2 and TRBJ1-1, reads EAGVAQSPRYKIIEKRQSVAFWCNPISGHATLYWYQQILGQGPKLLIQFQNNGVVDDSQLPKDRFSAERLKGVDSTLKIQPAKLEDSAVYLCASSSPRLNTEAFFGQGTRLTVV.

The chain employs TRBV14 and TRBJ2-3; D remains ambiguous. Germline V gene lookup returns CDR1 SGHDN and CDR2 FVKESK. The germline V and J ends were trimmed by 1 base and 3 bases, with 5 bases remaining between them. The CDR3 contains 13 residues. This CDR3 is CASSQGLTDTQYF. The CDR3 DNA sequence: TGTGCCAGCAGCCAAGGTCTAACAGATACGCAGTATTTT.

The chain links TRBV7-2 to TRBJ1-1; D not certain. The V and J ends lost 2 bases and 5 bases respectively, with 3 bases between them. Germline CDR1 reads SGHTA; CDR2 reads FQGNSA. The CDR3 spans 11 residues. CDR3 coding DNA: TGTGCCAGCAGCTTATCTACTGAAGCTTTCTTT. Encoded protein: CASSLSTEAFF. Combining the CDR3 with reference TRBV7-2 and TRBJ1-1 gives the whole variable domain GAGVSQSPSNKVTEKGKDVELRCDPISGHTALYWYRQSLGQGLEFLIYFQGNSAPDKSGLPSDRFSAERTGGSVSTLTIQRTQQEDSAVYLCASSLSTEAFFGQGTRLTVV.

CDR3 sequence reads: CANQPGSVIHTQYF. CDR3 DNA: TGTGCCAACCAACCGGGGTCTGTTATCCATACGCAGTATTTT. The chain uses TRBV6-9 and TRBJ2-3, with a tentative D call TRBD2 (5 bases). The CDR3 runs to 14 residues. V was trimmed by 10 bases and J by 7 bases, leaving 21 bases between them. CDR1 and CDR2 (germline): MNHGY, SVAAGI.

The chain recombines TRBV11-1 with TRBJ2-2; D gene unclear. Germline V lookup: CDR1 SGHAT, CDR2 FQDESV (reference sequence). CDR3 length: 13 residues. The germline V and J ends were trimmed by 5 bases and 2 bases, with 6 bases remaining between them. CDR3 DNA: TGTGCCAGCAGCACAGTTAACACCGGGGAGCTGTTTTTT. It is translated as CASSTVNTGELFF.

The V and J genes are TRBV3-1 (or the pseudogene TRBV3-2) and TRBJ2-5; the D gene is possibly TRBD1 (5 bases). Trimming took off 2 bases at V and 5 bases at J, with 9 bases between the two ends. Germline CDR1 is LGHDT and CDR2 is YNNKEL (reference sequence). There are 13 residues in the CDR3. The CDR3: CASSQQGTETQYF. CDR3 nucleotide sequence: TGTGCCAGCAGCCAACAGGGTACGGAGACCCAGTACTTC.